This is a list of T cell receptor beta chains from one sample in a study of cytomegalovirus exposure and HLA in healthy donors. Generated by immunoSEQ multiplex PCR, the TCRdb table keeps only in-frame clones and is missing some. This repertoire shows 150,000 to 200,000 clones, roughly 76% found once; its top ten account for 2% to 2.5%. The sample was PBMCs. The receptors derive from a male donor in good health and CMV-seronegative. Each CDR3 is given with its conserved first and last residue.

>TRBJ2-6|TRBV4-2
CASSRRYPLNPGQGGSGANVLTF
>TRBJ1-1|TRBV7-8
CASSPQGSEAFF
>TRBJ2-1|TRBV15
CATSRSSGDTYNEQFF
>TRBJ1-1|TRBV5-8
CASSLPMRAKLNTEAFF
>TRBJ1-1|TRBV2
CASSGDRWAEAFF
>TRBJ1-6|TRBV6-1
CASSAQGTIIINSPLHF
>TRBJ2-7|TRBV2
CASSYDRVEYF
>TRBJ2-1|TRBV13
CASSLQGTPEQFF
>TRBJ1-1|TRBV5-1
CASSLRSGIASTEAFF
>TRBJ1-2|TRBV5-1
CASSLPSNYGYTF
>TRBJ2-7|TRBV7-2
CASSLVGGPTNYEQYF
>TRBJ1-3|TRBV7-2
CASSLDRYSGNTIYF
>TRBJ1-2|TRBV4-1
CASRPPNRVGYTF
>TRBJ2-5|TRBV11-2
CASSPTSGAGTQYF